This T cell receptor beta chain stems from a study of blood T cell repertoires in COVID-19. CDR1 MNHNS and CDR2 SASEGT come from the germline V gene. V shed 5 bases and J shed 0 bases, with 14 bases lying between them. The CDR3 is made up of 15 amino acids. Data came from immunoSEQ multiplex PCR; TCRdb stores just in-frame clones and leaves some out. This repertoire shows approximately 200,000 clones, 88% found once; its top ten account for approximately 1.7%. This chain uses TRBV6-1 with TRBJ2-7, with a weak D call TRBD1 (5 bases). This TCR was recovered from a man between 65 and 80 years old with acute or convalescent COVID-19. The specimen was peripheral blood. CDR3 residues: CASSRTTTLSYEQYF. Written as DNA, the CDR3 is TGTGCCAGCAGTCGGACAACAACCCTCTCCTACGAGCAGTACTTC.